The 20 T cell receptor beta chains reported below all come from one sample, sequenced in a study of T cells after yellow fever vaccination. One entry per CDR3 protein results from TCRdb running MiXCR on the 5' RACE reads. The repertoire holds under 350,000 distinct CDR3 sequences, with approximately 4% as singletons. Sequences were derived from PBMCs, sampled 5 days after the yellow fever booster vaccination. The receptor source for this set is a man between 18 and 29 years old who received the YFV17D yellow fever vaccine.

The sample holds a few counts of this clonotype. This chain connects TRBV7-8 to TRBJ2-4; D remains ambiguous. Germline CDR1 is SGHVS and CDR2 is FQNEAQ. This CDR3 has 13 residues. V lost 2 bases to trimming and J lost 6 bases, with 8 bases between them. The CDR3 reads CASSLPSRNIQYF. CDR3 DNA: TGTGCCAGCAGCTTACCTTCTCGAAACATTCAGTACTTC. Full variable domain (remainder filled in from reference TRBV7-8 and TRBJ2-4): GAGVSQSPRYKVAKRGQDVALRCDPISGHVSLFWYQQALGQGPEFLTYFQNEAQLDKSGLPSDRFFAERPEGSVSTLKIQRTQQEDSAVYLCASSLPSRNIQYFGAGTRLSVL.

This clonotype was seen more than once but under ten times. CDR3 residues: CATRPGLGNTEAFF. The CDR3 DNA is TGTGCCACCAGACCCGGTCTGGGGAACACTGAAGCTTTCTTT. This chain links TRBV10-3 with TRBJ1-1; D remains unclear. Deletions cut 10 bases from V and 1 base from J, with 16 bases between. From germline, CDR1 is ENHRY and CDR2 SYGVKD. This CDR3 has 14 residues.

This clonotype has a count of ten or more. This chain connects TRBV24-1 to TRBJ2-2; 8 bases are a match to TRBD1. The germline CDR1 and CDR2 sequences are KGHDR and SFDVKD. The CDR3 sequence is 14 residues long. The ends lost 7 bases at V and 3 bases at J; junction bases unmatched: 3. The CDR3 here is CATRPGQDTGELFF. CDR3 DNA sequence: TGTGCCACCAGACCGGGACAGGACACCGGGGAGCTGTTTTTT.

The chain uses TRBV29-1 and TRBJ2-3, with a tentative D call TRBD1 (5 bases). The germline CDR1 and CDR2 sequences are SQVTM and ANQGSEA. Trimming removed 7 bases from V and 6 bases from J, with 23 bases in between. CDR3 size: 15 residues. CDR3 nucleotide sequence: TGCAGCGCTGCAGAAGGGTGGCAGGGCGTCGATACGCAGTATTTT. Protein: CSAAEGWQGVDTQYF.

This clonotype was counted at least ten times. CDR3 protein: CASSLGTRTRTDTQYF. The CDR3 nucleotides are TGTGCCAGCAGTTTGGGGACGAGGACCCGCACAGATACGCAGTATTTT. The chain joins TRBV12-3 or TRBV12-4 to TRBJ2-3; D might be TRBD1 or TRBD2, each matching 5 bases. The CDR3 runs to 16 residues. Trimming stripped 3 bases from V and 1 base from J, with 14 bases between.

In its sample, this clonotype was seen a few times. The rearrangement links TRBV5-1 to TRBJ2-1; TRBD1 is a possible D gene (8 bases). This CDR3 is 15 amino acids long. Germline CDR1 is SGHRS and CDR2 is YFSETQ. V was pared by 3 bases and J by 2 bases, with 12 bases between. This CDR3 is CASSSQGGAYNEQFF. The DNA for the CDR3 is TGCGCCAGCAGCTCACAGGGGGGGGCCTACAATGAGCAGTTCTTC. The variable domain in full, with the rest retrieved from reference TRBV5-1 and TRBJ2-1, is KAGVTQTPRYLIKTRGQQVTLSCSPISGHRSVSWYQQTPGQGLQFLFEYFSETQRNKGNFPGRFSGRQFSNSRSEMNVSTLELGDSALYLCASSSQGGAYNEQFFGPGTRLTVL.

This clonotype was seen ten or more times. The rearrangement joins TRBV3-1 to TRBJ1-1; no definite D call. Germline lookup yields CDR1 LGHDT and CDR2 YNNKEL (reference sequence). The CDR3 is made up of 11 amino acids. The ends were cut back, 2 bases at V and 7 bases at J, with 5 bases in the middle. CDR3 nucleotides: TGTGCCAGCAGCCAAAGGAGTGAAGCTTTCTTT. Translation gives CASSQRSEAFF.

This clonotype was seen only a few times. The CDR3 is CASSFSLAQTDTQYF. For the CDR3, the DNA is TGTGCCAGCAGCTTCTCCCTGGCTCAGACAGATACGCAGTATTTT. The chain has TRBV7-2 and TRBJ2-3; D is undetermined. The V end lost 3 bases, the J end lost 3 bases, and 13 bases lay between the germline ends. CDR3 size: 15 residues. Germline V lookup: CDR1 SGHTA, CDR2 FQGNSA.

In its sample, this clonotype was seen a few times. This chain joins TRBV29-1 and TRBJ1-5; D not resolved. The germline V gene encodes CDR1 SQVTM and CDR2 ANQGSEA. V lost 7 bases and J lost 1, with 14 bases in between. The CDR3 spans 14 residues. The CDR3 reads CSAQTGGSNQPQHF. CDR3 DNA: TGCAGCGCCCAGACGGGAGGGAGCAATCAGCCCCAGCATTTT.

This chain joins TRBV4-1 and TRBJ2-7, with TRBD2 as a possible D gene (6 bases). The CDR3 sequence is 15 residues long. The ends were cut back, 0 bases at V and 3 bases at J, with 12 bases in the middle. Germline V lookup: CDR1 MGHRA, CDR2 YSYEKL. CDR3 amino acids: CASSQDRVAVYEQYF. In nucleotides, the CDR3 is TGCGCCAGCAGCCAAGACAGGGTAGCGGTCTACGAGCAGTACTTC.

The CDR3 DNA follows: TGCAGTGCTAGAGATGCGAACCGCTCTAGGAGATACGAGCAGTACGTC. Its protein is CSARDANRSRRYEQYV. The V gene is TRBV20-1, the J gene TRBJ2-7, with D uncertain. This CDR3 contains 16 residues. Trimming took off 0 bases at V and 4 bases at J, with 19 bases between the two ends. The germline CDR1 and CDR2 sequences are DFQATT and SNEGSKA (reference sequence).

In its sample, this clonotype was seen a few times. The chain carries TRBV5-1 and TRBJ2-7; TRBD2 aligns across 8 bases. The junction had 7 bases not matched to a gene; V was cut back by 0 bases and J by 2 bases. Germline CDR1 reads SGHRS; CDR2 reads YFSETQ. The CDR3 sequence is 16 residues long. The CDR3 nucleotides read TGCGCCAGCAGCTTGGTCCTAGCGGGTTCGGCCTACGAGCAGTACTTC. Translating gives CASSLVLAGSAYEQYF.

This clonotype was counted at least ten times. This chain uses TRBV9 with TRBJ1-1, with TRBD1 matching over 9 bases. Germline CDR1 and CDR2: SGDLS and YYNGEE. This CDR3 is 15 amino acids long. V was pared by 0 bases and J by 2 bases, with 2 bases of the junction left unmatched. CDR3 nucleotide sequence: TGTGCCAGCAGCGTAGGGGACAGGGCCAACACTGAAGCTTTCTTT. Encoded protein: CASSVGDRANTEAFF.

The chain couples TRBV6-5 to TRBJ1-2; tentative D call: TRBD1 (5 bases). The ends were cut back, 4 bases at V and 1 base at J, with 16 bases in the middle. The CDR3 consists of 16 residues. CDR1 and CDR2 from the germline V gene are MNHEY and SVGAGI. The DNA for the CDR3 is TGTGCCAGCAGTTCCGCCGACAGTTTATTTAACTATGGCTACACCTTC. Translated, it gives CASSSADSLFNYGYTF.

This clonotype was seen many times. The V call is TRBV12-3 or TRBV12-4, the J call TRBJ2-3; TRBD1 matches at 10 bases. V lost 6 bases, J lost 6 bases, and 6 bases stayed unmatched. The CDR3 covers 14 residues. The CDR3 loop reads CASSPTGGSDTQYF. CDR3 in DNA: TGTGCCAGCAGCCCGACAGGGGGCTCGGATACGCAGTATTTT.

The J gene is TRBJ2-6, the V gene TRBV30; D remains ambiguous. The V gene's germline CDR1 is GTSNPN and CDR2 SVGIG (reference sequence). The CDR3 has 13 amino acids. V lost 8 bases and J 2 bases, leaving 10 bases between the germline ends. This CDR3 is CASNPAGANVLTF. The CDR3 DNA is TGTGCCAGCAACCCGGCTGGGGCCAACGTCCTGACTTTC.

This clonotype occurred a few times. The chain combines TRBV6-2 or TRBV6-3 with TRBJ1-6, with D hard to call. Germline loops: CDR1 MNHEY, CDR2 SVGEGT. V dropped 0 bases and J dropped 8 bases, with 17 bases sitting between them. CDR3 length equals 17 residues. CDR3 sequence: CASSYSSIRPGDSPLHF. Here the CDR3 DNA reads TGTGCCAGCAGTTACTCGAGTATTCGGCCCGGGGATTCACCCCTCCACTTT.

This chain joins TRBV5-1 and TRBJ2-4; 7 bases fit TRBD2. CDR3 length: 15 residues. Germline V gives CDR1 SGHRS, CDR2 YFSETQ. The V gene end was trimmed by 3 bases and the J gene end by 9 bases; junction bases not matched to a gene: 12. The CDR3 is CASSWGREEEIIQYF. CDR3 nucleotide sequence: TGCGCCAGCAGCTGGGGGAGGGAAGAGGAAATCATTCAGTACTTC.

The chain's CDR3 is CASSFVENSPLHF. CDR3 nucleotide sequence: TGCGCCAGCAGCTTCGTCGAGAATTCACCCCTCCACTTT. V usage is TRBV5-1 and J usage is TRBJ1-6; no firm D call. V was shortened by 2 bases and J by 7 bases, with 7 bases between the two germline ends. Looked up from germline, CDR1 is SGHRS and CDR2 is YFSETQ. This CDR3 is built from 13 residues.

This clonotype was recorded a few times. This sequence joins TRBV20-1 and TRBJ2-2, with TRBD2 matching 8 bases. This CDR3 is built from 14 residues. Germline V gene data show CDR1 as DFQATT and CDR2 as SNEGSKA (reference sequence). V lost 6 bases to trimming and J lost 2 bases; unmatched junction nucleotides: 5. CDR3 region: CSAKRGTNTGELFF. The CDR3 DNA reads as TGCAGTGCAAAGCGGGGGACAAACACCGGGGAGCTGTTTTTT.